One and the same sample provided the 9 T cell receptor beta chains below, sequenced in a study of cytomegalovirus exposure and HLA in healthy donors. The PCR employed 60 Vbeta primers together with 13 Jbeta primers. TCRdb keeps only in-frame clones here, not all; method: immunoSEQ multiplex PCR. This sample contains roughly 62,000 clones. The sample was PBMCs. The receptors shown here come from a woman aged 18 to 35 in good health and CMV-seronegative.

The rearrangement links TRBV7-7 to TRBJ2-1; 8 bases agree with TRBD2. This CDR3 has 15 amino acids. Trimming took 5 bases from V and 8 from J; bases not matched to a gene: 11. Per germline, CDR1 SSHAT and CDR2 FNYEAQ (reference sequence). DNA of the CDR3: TGTGCCAGCAGCCCTACGACTAGCGTTGGTTATGAGCAGTTCTTC. It encodes CASSPTTSVGYEQFF.

The chain links TRBV15 to TRBJ2-7; 9 nucleotides match TRBD1. Germline V CDR1 and CDR2: LNHNV, YYDKDF (reference sequence). V shed 5 bases, J shed 2 bases, and the junction held 7 bases outside the gene matches. The CDR3 loop spans 15 amino acids. CDR3 region: CATSRERDRAYEQYF. CDR3 bases: TGTGCCACCAGCCGGGAACGGGACAGGGCCTACGAGCAGTACTTC.

The CDR3 nucleotides read TGTGCCAGCAGTGGAGGAAGTGGCGGTAGCACAGATACGCAGTATTTT. Translating gives CASSGGSGGSTDTQYF. This rearrangement joins TRBV25-1 to TRBJ2-3, with unresolved D. CDR1 MGHDK and CDR2 SYGVNS come from the germline V gene. The CDR3 is made up of 16 amino acids. V lost 4 bases and J lost 0, with 14 bases in between.

J is TRBJ2-5 and V is TRBV6-1, with 10 bases that match TRBD2. Trimming removed 7 bases from V and 4 bases from J; junction bases left unmatched: 9. CDR1 and CDR2 from the germline V gene are MNHNS and SASEGT. The CDR3 has 15 residues. The CDR3 here is CASTKLAGVLETQYF. Here the CDR3 DNA reads TGTGCCAGCACCAAGCTAGCGGGAGTTTTAGAGACCCAGTACTTC.

The CDR3 region has the DNA TGTGCCAGCAGACCTACAGGGATTTCCTACGAGCAGTACTTC. It translates to CASRPTGISYEQYF. The chain links TRBV7-9 to TRBJ2-7; a weak D match, TRBD1 (6 bases). The germline V gene encodes CDR1 SEHNR and CDR2 FQNEAQ (reference sequence). This CDR3 has 14 residues. V dropped 6 bases and J dropped 1 base, with 13 bases sitting between them.

The chain has TRBV5-1 and TRBJ2-7, with TRBD1 matching over 8 bases. Germline values: CDR1 SGHRS, CDR2 YFSETQ. V lost 0 bases to trimming and J lost 4 bases; unmatched junction nucleotides: 6. The CDR3 consists of 15 residues. The CDR3 loop reads CASSLGGQAIYEQYF. DNA for the CDR3: TGCGCCAGCAGCTTGGGGGGACAGGCTATTTACGAGCAGTACTTC.

V is TRBV4-2 and J is TRBJ1-2; perhaps TRBD1 as D (5 bases). CDR1 and CDR2 (germline): LGHNA, YNFKEQ. V lost 4 bases to trimming and J lost 8 bases, with 14 bases between them. This CDR3 has 13 amino acids. Written as DNA, the CDR3 is TGTGCCAGCAGCCCCTGGCGCTGGGGCGGCTACACCTTC. Its translation is CASSPWRWGGYTF.

The CDR3 nucleotides are TGCGCCAGCTACAGCCCCCACAGGGTGAGGAAAGAGGATACGCAGTATTTT. Encoded protein: CASYSPHRVRKEDTQYF. V usage is TRBV5-1 and J usage is TRBJ2-3; possibly TRBD1 for D (6 bases). The V gene's germline CDR1 is SGHRS and CDR2 YFSETQ. The V and J ends lost 7 bases and 6 bases respectively, with 27 bases between them. This CDR3 is built from 17 residues.

This chain links TRBV7-8 with TRBJ1-2; 9 nucleotides agree with TRBD1. The CDR3 contains 14 residues. From germline, CDR1 is SGHVS and CDR2 FQNEAQ. V dropped 2 bases and J dropped 7; count of bases not matched to a gene: 5. In DNA form, the CDR3 reads TGTGCCAGCAGCTTAAGGGACAGGGAGAGTGGCTACACCTTC. Protein: CASSLRDRESGYTF.